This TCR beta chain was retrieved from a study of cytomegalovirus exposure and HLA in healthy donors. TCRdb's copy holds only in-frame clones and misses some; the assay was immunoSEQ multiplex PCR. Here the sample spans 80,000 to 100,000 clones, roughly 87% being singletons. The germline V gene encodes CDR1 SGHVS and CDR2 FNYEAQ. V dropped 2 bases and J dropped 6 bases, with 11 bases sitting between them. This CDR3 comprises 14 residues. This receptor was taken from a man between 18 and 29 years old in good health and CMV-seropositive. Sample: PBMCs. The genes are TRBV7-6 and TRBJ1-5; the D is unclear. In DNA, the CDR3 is TGTGCCAGCAGCTTACCTATCGGGAGTCAGCCCCAGCATTTT. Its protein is CASSLPIGSQPQHF.